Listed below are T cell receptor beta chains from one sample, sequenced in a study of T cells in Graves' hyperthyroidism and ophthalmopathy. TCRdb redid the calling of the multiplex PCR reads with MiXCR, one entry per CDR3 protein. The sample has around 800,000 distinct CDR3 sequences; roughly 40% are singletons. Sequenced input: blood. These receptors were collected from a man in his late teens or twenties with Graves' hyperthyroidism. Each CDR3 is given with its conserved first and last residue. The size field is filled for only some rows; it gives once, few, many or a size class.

CASSPNRDRSNQPQHF,TRBJ1-5,TRBV6-5,few,16
CASSLEGGLSTDTQYF,TRBJ2-3,TRBV5-1,few,16
CAISNKQNTEAFF,TRBJ1-1,TRBV10-3,.,13
CSARDGAEAFF,TRBJ1-1,TRBV20-1,many,11
CASSRGAVETQYF,TRBJ2-5,TRBV7-9,many,13
CAISETAVTGGMQTQYF,TRBJ2-5,TRBV10-3,.,17
CASRGAGVGIFVGNEKLFF,TRBJ1-4,TRBV12-3/TRBV12-4,.,19
CASSVAALTNEKLFF,TRBJ1-4,TRBV9,many,15
CASSEQDFYGYTF,TRBJ1-2,TRBV2,many,13
CASSPSRPETQYF,TRBJ2-5,TRBV11-2,many,13
CASPNRAGAEAFF,TRBJ1-1,TRBV10-1,many,13
CSARRVAGETQYF,TRBJ2-5,TRBV20-1,.,13
CASFQGIYEQYF,TRBJ2-7,TRBV2,many,12
CAISDGRDNQPQHF,TRBJ1-5,TRBV10-3,many,14
CASSFRLYQETQYF,TRBJ2-5,TRBV7-8,many,14
CASRQGGHSPREKLFF,TRBJ1-4,TRBV2,.,16
CASSLAVRGPEAFF,TRBJ1-1,TRBV7-9,few,14
CSGMQNTEKLFF,TRBJ1-4,TRBV20-1,once,12
CASSPEGGRGEQYF,TRBJ2-7,TRBV7-9,few,14
CASSVEDSQSYEQYF,TRBJ2-7,TRBV9,.,15
CASSPGQGSYNEQFF,TRBJ2-1,TRBV5-1,.,15
CAGSSGTGTYEQYF,TRBJ2-7,TRBV6-5,.,14
CASQRVGSPLHF,TRBJ1-6,TRBV6-5,many,12
CASSPGGQRGQSSPLHF,TRBJ1-6,TRBV12-3/TRBV12-4,.,17
CATPPSDGDLETQYF,TRBJ2-5,TRBV19,.,15
CASSLTARDSYSPLHF,TRBJ1-6,TRBV7-9,once,16
CASNVGGDNSPLHF,TRBJ1-6,TRBV9,many,14
CASSLTGMNTEAFF,TRBJ1-1,TRBV5-1,many,14
CSARDHRLYEQYF,TRBJ2-7,TRBV20-1,many,13
CASSPLIGNTIYF,TRBJ1-3,TRBV9,.,13
CASSPGLASGTGELFF,TRBJ2-2,TRBV7-7,.,16
CAISYSDGSGAQHF,TRBJ1-5,TRBV6-5,once,14
CATSRLGQGHEKLFF,TRBJ1-4,TRBV15,.,15
CASSETGQGGEQYF,TRBJ2-7,TRBV6-6,.,14
CASNWTPDTYEQYF,TRBJ2-7,TRBV12-3/TRBV12-4,.,14
CSATPRDEIYEQYF,TRBJ2-7,TRBV20-1,.,14
CASSRLRQGDSPLHF,TRBJ1-6,TRBV19,many,15
CASSATLGGWDTEAFF,TRBJ1-1,TRBV6-2/TRBV6-3,.,16
CASSLGEANQPQHF,TRBJ1-5,TRBV5-1,few,14
CASSTRQGSNEQYF,TRBJ2-7,TRBV24-1,few,14
CASSLMKRATDSYEQYF,TRBJ2-7,TRBV7-9,few,17
CASMRTEAFF,TRBJ1-1,TRBV19,many,10
CASTSNWGGTEAFF,TRBJ1-1,TRBV2,.,14
CSSFFGQVIF,TRBJ2-5,TRBV20-1,.,10
CASSLRTGLRETQYF,TRBJ2-5,TRBV28,.,15
CATSRGGSDTQYF,TRBJ2-3,TRBV15,.,13
CASSQEMSLTGYTF,TRBJ1-2,TRBV4-1,.,14